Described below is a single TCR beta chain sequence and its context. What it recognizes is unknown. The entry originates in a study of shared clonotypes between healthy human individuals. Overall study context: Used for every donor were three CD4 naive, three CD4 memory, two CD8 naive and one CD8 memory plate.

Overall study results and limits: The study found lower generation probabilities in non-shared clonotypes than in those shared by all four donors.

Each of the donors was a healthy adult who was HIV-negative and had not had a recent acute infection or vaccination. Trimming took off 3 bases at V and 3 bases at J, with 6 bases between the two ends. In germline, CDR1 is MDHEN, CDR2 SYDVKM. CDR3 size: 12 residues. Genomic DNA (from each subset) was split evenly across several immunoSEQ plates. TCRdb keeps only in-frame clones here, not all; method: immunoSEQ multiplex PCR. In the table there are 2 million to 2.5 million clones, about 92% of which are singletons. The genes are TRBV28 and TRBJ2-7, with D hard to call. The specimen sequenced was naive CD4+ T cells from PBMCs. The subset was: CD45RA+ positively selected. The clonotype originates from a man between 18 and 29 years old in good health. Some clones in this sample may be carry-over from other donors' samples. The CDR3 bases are TGTGCCAGCAGTTTTAGTATCTACGAGCAGTACTTC. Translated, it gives CASSFSIYEQYF.